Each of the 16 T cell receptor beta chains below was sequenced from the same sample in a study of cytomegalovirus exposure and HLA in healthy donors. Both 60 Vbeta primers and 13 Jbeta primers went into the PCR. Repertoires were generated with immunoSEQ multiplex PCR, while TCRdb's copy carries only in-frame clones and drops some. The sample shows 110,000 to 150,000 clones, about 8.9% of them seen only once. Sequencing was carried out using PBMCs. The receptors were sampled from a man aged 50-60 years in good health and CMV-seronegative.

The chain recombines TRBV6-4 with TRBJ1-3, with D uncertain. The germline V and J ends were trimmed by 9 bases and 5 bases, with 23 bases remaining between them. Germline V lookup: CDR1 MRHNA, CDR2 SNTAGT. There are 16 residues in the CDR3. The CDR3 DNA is TGTGCCAGTTTGCGGACTTGTTGGGAGCATAGAAACACCATATATTTT. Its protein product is CASLRTCWEHRNTIYF.

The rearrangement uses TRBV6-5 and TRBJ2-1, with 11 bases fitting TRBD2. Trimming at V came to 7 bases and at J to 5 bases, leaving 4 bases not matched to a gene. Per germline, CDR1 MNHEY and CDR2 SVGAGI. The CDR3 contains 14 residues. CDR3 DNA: TGTGCCAGCACCGGGACTAGCGGAAACAATGAGCAGTTCTTC. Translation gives CASTGTSGNNEQFF.

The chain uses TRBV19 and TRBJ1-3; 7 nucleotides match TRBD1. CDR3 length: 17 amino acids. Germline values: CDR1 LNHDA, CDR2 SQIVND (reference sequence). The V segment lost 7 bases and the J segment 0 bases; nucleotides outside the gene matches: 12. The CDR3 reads CASIGRGVPSSGNTIYF. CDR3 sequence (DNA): TGTGCCAGTATCGGCAGGGGGGTACCCAGCTCTGGAAACACCATATATTTT.

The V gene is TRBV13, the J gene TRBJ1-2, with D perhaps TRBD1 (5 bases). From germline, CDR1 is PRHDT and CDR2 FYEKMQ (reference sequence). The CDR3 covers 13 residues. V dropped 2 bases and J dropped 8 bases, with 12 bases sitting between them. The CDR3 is CASSLQGIEGYTF. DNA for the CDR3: TGTGCCAGCAGCTTACAGGGAATTGAAGGCTACACCTTC.

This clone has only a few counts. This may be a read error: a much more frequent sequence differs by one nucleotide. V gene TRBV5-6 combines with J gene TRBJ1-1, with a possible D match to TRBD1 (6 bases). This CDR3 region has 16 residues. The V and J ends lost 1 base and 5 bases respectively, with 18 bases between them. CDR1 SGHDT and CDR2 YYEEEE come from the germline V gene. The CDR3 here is CASSLPGASTKTEAFF. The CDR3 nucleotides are TGTGCCAGCAGCTTGCCAGGGGCTTCGACGAAAACTGAAGCTTTCTTT.

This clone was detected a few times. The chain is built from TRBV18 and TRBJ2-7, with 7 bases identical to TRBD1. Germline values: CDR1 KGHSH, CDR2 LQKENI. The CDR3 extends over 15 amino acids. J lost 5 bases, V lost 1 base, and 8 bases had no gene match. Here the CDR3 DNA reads TGTGCCAGCTCACCACAAGGGGGCGCAGAAGACGAGCAGTACTTC. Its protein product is CASSPQGGAEDEQYF.

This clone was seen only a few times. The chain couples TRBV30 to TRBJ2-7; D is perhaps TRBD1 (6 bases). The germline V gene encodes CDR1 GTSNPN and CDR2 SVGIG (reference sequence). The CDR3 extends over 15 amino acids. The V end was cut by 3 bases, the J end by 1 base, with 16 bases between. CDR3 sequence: CAWRGTGTPSYEQYF. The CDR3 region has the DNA TGTGCCTGGAGGGGTACCGGGACACCTTCCTACGAGCAGTACTTC.

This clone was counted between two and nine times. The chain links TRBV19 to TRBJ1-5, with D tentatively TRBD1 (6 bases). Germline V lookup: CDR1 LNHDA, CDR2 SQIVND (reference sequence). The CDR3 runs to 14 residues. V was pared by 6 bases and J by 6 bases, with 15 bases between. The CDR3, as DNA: TGTGCCAGTAGCCCCGTGGGGGCGGGTCAGCCCCAGCATTTT. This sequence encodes CASSPVGAGQPQHF.

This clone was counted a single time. DNA of the CDR3: TGTGCCAGCAGCATACGGGACAACTACAATGAGCAGTTCTTC. It is translated as CASSIRDNYNEQFF. This chain joins TRBV11-3 and TRBJ2-1; weak D call: TRBD1 (6 bases). V shed 5 bases and J shed 3 bases, with 11 bases lying between them. The CDR3 spans 14 residues. CDR1 and CDR2 from the germline V gene are SGHNT and YENEEA.

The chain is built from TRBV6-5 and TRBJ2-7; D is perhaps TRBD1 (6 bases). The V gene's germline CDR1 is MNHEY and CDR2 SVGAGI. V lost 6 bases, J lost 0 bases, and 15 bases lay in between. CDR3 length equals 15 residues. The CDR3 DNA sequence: TGTGCCAGCAGCCAAGGACAGCCTGGCTCCTACGAGCAGTACTTC. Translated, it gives CASSQGQPGSYEQYF.

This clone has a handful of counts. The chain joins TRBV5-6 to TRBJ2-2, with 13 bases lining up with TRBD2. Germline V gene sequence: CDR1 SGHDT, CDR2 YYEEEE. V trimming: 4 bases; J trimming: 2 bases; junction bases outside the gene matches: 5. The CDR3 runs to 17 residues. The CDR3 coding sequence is TGTGCCAGCAGCCACGGACTAGCGGGAGTCAACACCGGGGAGCTGTTTTTT. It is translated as CASSHGLAGVNTGELFF.

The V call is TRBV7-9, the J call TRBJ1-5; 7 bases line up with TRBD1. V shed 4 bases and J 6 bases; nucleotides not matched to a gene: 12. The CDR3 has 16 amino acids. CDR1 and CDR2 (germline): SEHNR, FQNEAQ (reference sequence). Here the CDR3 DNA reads TGTGCCAGCAGCTGGGGCACGAGGGGGCAAGGTCAGCCCCAGCATTTT. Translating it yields CASSWGTRGQGQPQHF.

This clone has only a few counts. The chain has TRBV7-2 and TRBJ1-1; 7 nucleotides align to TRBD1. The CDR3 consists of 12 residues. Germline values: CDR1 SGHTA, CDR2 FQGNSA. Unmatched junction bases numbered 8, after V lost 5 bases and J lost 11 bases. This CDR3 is CASSRQGMDAFF. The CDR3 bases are TGTGCCAGCAGCAGACAGGGAATGGACGCTTTCTTT. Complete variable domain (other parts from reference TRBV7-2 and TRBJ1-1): GAGVSQSPSNKVTEKGKDVELRCDPISGHTALYWYRQSLGQGLEFLIYFQGNSAPDKSGLPSDRFSAERTGGSVSTLTIQRTQQEDSAVYLCASSRQGMDAFFGQGTRLTVV.

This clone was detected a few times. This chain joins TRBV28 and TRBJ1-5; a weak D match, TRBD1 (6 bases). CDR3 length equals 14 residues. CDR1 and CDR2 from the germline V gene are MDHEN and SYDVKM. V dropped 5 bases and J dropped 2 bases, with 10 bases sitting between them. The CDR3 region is CASSNRQGNQPQHF. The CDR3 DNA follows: TGTGCCAGCAGTAACCGACAGGGCAATCAGCCCCAGCATTTT.

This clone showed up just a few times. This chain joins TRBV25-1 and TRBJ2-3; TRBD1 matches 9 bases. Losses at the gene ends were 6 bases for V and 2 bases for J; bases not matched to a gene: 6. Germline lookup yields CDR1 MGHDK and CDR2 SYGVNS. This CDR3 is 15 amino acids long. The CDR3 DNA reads TGTGCCAGCAGGGGACAGGGATTGGTCACAGATACGCAGTATTTT. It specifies CASRGQGLVTDTQYF. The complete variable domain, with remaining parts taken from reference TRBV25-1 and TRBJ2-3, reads EADIYQTPRYLVIGTGKKITLECSQTMGHDKMYWYQQDPGMELHLIHYSYGVNSTEKGDLSSESTVSRIRTEHFPLTLESARPSHTSQYLCASRGQGLVTDTQYFGPGTRLTVL.

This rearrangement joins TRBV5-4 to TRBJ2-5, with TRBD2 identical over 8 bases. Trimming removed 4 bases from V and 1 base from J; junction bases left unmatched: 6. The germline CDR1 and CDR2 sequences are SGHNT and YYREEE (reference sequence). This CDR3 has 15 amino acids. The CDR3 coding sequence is TGTGCCAGCAGCGATTCCGGGACTAGCCAAGAGACCCAGTACTTC. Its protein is CASSDSGTSQETQYF. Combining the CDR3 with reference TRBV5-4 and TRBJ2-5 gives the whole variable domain ETGVTQSPTHLIKTRGQQVTLRCSSQSGHNTVSWYQQALGQGPQFIFQYYREEENGRGNFPPRFSGLQFPNYSSELNVNALELDDSALYLCASSDSGTSQETQYFGPGTRLLVL.